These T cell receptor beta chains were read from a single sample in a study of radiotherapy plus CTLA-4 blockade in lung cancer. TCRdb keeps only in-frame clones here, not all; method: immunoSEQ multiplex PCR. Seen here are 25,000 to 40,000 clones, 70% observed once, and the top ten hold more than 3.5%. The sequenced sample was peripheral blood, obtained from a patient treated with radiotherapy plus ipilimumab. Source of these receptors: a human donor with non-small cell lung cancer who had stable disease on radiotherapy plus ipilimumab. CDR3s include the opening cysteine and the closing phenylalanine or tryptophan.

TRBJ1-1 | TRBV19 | CASSTNRDPNTEAFF
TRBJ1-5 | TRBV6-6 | CASSYDGGGGNQPQHF
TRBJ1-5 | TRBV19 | CASLNPDSNQPQHF
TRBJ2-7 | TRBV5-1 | CASSHTVGNHEQYF
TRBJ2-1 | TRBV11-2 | CASSQTAGGGNEQFF
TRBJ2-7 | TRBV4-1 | CASSQESGRSLGYEQYF
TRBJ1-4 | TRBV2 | CASSTPSASNEKLFF
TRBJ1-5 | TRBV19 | CASNIGGNQPQHF
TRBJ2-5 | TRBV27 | CASSLDRGRGETQYF
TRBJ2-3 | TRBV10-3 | CAISPGRGTDTQYF